The 19 T cell receptor beta chains below all came from one sample that was sequenced in a study of cytomegalovirus exposure and HLA in healthy donors. Here immunoSEQ multiplex PCR was the method, and the copy in TCRdb shows in-frame clones only, minus some. The sample lists approximately 270,000 clones, around 90% occurring once. Sequenced sample: PBMCs. These receptors all stem from a woman between 18 and 29 years old in good health and CMV-seronegative.

V and J are TRBV10-3 and TRBJ1-6; 8 bases align to TRBD1. The CDR3 is 16 amino acids. Germline trimming cut 1 base from V and 6 bases from J; bases unmatched to any gene: 5. CDR1 and CDR2 (germline): ENHRY, SYGVKD. The CDR3 DNA reads TGTGCCATCAGTGAGTTGGGGACAGGAGCTAATTCACCCCTCCACTTT. This gives the protein CAISELGTGANSPLHF.

The chain couples TRBV7-3 to TRBJ2-1, with 8 bases identical to TRBD1. This CDR3 is built from 16 residues. V gave up 5 bases and J gave up 4 bases; unmatched junction bases: 10. The V gene's germline CDR1 is SGHTA and CDR2 FQGTGA. In DNA, the CDR3 is TGTGCCAGCAGCGACACCGGGACAGGAGCTTACAATGAGCAGTTCTTC. Amino acid sequence: CASSDTGTGAYNEQFF.

The chain couples TRBV2 to TRBJ1-1, with D uncertain. The germline gives CDR1 SNHLY, CDR2 FYNNEI. V was shortened by 2 bases and J by 4 bases, with 11 bases between the two germline ends. The CDR3 is 14 amino acids. The CDR3 region is CASSELEGATEAFF. CDR3 DNA: TGTGCCAGCAGTGAACTCGAGGGTGCCACTGAAGCTTTCTTT.

This chain links TRBV28 with TRBJ2-7; 8 bases match TRBD1. J gave up 2 bases and V 5 bases, and 8 bases lay outside the gene matches. This CDR3 has 15 amino acids. Per the germline V gene, CDR1 is MDHEN and CDR2 is SYDVKM. CDR3 in amino acids: CASSPRDRPAYEQYV. CDR3 nucleotides: TGTGCCAGCAGTCCCCGGGACAGGCCGGCCTACGAGCAGTACGTC.

V usage is TRBV10-3 and J usage is TRBJ2-1, with 7 bases matching TRBD2. The CDR3 length is 14 residues. The junction had 8 bases not matched to a gene; V was cut back by 7 bases and J by 5 bases. CDR1 and CDR2 from the germline V gene are ENHRY and SYGVKD. CDR3 in amino acids: CAITPGLDNNEQFF. Written as DNA, the CDR3 is TGTGCCATCACCCCAGGACTAGATAACAATGAGCAGTTCTTC.

The gene calls are TRBV28 and TRBJ1-1; TRBD1 might be the D (5 bases). This CDR3 has 15 amino acids. The V end was cut by 5 bases, the J end by 1 base, with 14 bases between. CDR1 MDHEN and CDR2 SYDVKM come from the germline V gene. CDR3 loop: CASSPRGEPNTEAFF. In nucleotides, the CDR3 is TGTGCCAGCAGTCCCCGGGGGGAGCCGAACACTGAAGCTTTCTTT.

As for this clone: The sample contains more than one DNA sequence encoding this CDR3. V and J are TRBV7-6 and TRBJ2-5; D not certain. Trimming removed 5 bases at V and 1 base at J, with 2 bases between. Germline CDR1 is SGHVS and CDR2 is FNYEAQ. This CDR3 has 11 amino acids. The DNA for the CDR3 is TGTGCCAGCAGCCTCCAAGAGACCCAGTACTTC. Residues: CASSLQETQYF.

The V and J genes are TRBV6-5 and TRBJ2-1; D is perhaps TRBD2 (6 bases). Trimming cost V 9 bases and J 5 bases, with 17 bases left between them. The CDR3 contains 14 residues. Germline V CDR1 and CDR2: MNHEY, SVGAGI. CDR3 residues: CASWGDSVDNEQFF. The CDR3 nucleotides are TGTGCCAGTTGGGGGGACTCGGTGGACAATGAGCAGTTCTTC.

The rearrangement joins TRBV7-9 to TRBJ1-4; perhaps TRBD1 as D (5 bases). Germline values: CDR1 SEHNR, CDR2 FQNEAQ (reference sequence). The CDR3 runs 15 residues. The germline V and J ends were trimmed by 6 bases and 8 bases, with 19 bases remaining between them. CDR3 in amino acids: CASSLDEGLSEKLFF. The CDR3 nucleotides read TGTGCCAGCAGTCTCGACGAGGGACTGTCCGAAAAACTGTTTTTT. The complete variable domain, with remaining parts taken from reference TRBV7-9 and TRBJ1-4, reads DTGVSQNPRHKITKRGQNVTFRCDPISEHNRLYWYRQTLGQGPEFLTYFQNEAQLEKSRLLSDRFSAERPKGSFSTLEIQRTEQGDSAMYLCASSLDEGLSEKLFFGSGTQLSVL.

The V gene is TRBV6-6, the J gene TRBJ1-1; the match to TRBD1 covers 7 bases. The CDR3 runs to 13 residues. V was clipped by 6 bases and J by 3 bases; unmatched bases: 4. Germline CDR1 reads MNHNY; CDR2 reads SVGAGI (reference sequence). DNA of the CDR3: TGTGCCAGCAGCATGACAGGGCACACTGAAGCTTTCTTT. Its translation is CASSMTGHTEAFF.

The J gene is TRBJ2-7, the V gene TRBV7-2; TRBD1 might be the D (6 bases). Germline CDR1 is SGHTA and CDR2 is FQGNSA. V shed 5 bases and J shed 1 base, with 12 bases lying between them. The CDR3 is made up of 14 amino acids. CDR3 bases: TGTGCCAGCAGCGCAGGACAGATATCCTACGAGCAGTACTTC. Amino acids: CASSAGQISYEQYF. The whole variable domain, filled in from reference TRBV7-2 and TRBJ2-7, reads GAGVSQSPSNKVTEKGKDVELRCDPISGHTALYWYRQSLGQGLEFLIYFQGNSAPDKSGLPSDRFSAERTGGSVSTLTIQRTQQEDSAVYLCASSAGQISYEQYFGPGTRLTVT.

This chain joins TRBV4-3 and TRBJ1-1; the D is unclear. CDR3 size: 18 residues. From germline, CDR1 is LGHNA and CDR2 YSLEER. Trimming took off 2 bases at V and 1 base at J, with 20 bases between the two ends. The CDR3 region has the DNA TGCGCCAGCAGCCAAACCGCTGGTCATGGGCCCGGGAACACTGAAGCTTTCTTT. It yields the protein CASSQTAGHGPGNTEAFF.

The chain couples TRBV25-1 to TRBJ2-1, with D possibly matching TRBD2 (6 bases). Germline CDR1 is MGHDK and CDR2 is SYGVNS. Trimming removed 2 bases at V and 0 bases at J, with 8 bases between. This CDR3 comprises 15 residues. The DNA for the CDR3 is TGTGCCAGCAGTGAAGACGGGGGCTCCTACAATGAGCAGTTCTTC. Translating it yields CASSEDGGSYNEQFF. The whole variable domain, remainder taken from reference TRBV25-1 and TRBJ2-1, is EADIYQTPRYLVIGTGKKITLECSQTMGHDKMYWYQQDPGMELHLIHYSYGVNSTEKGDLSSESTVSRIRTEHFPLTLESARPSHTSQYLCASSEDGGSYNEQFFGPGTRLTVL.

V usage is TRBV6-5 and J usage is TRBJ2-4; TRBD1 aligns across 7 bases. The CDR3 runs 15 residues. CDR1 is MNHEY, CDR2 SVGAGI, per germline. The trim removed 2 bases at V and 2 bases at J, leaving 3 bases unmatched. This chain's CDR3 is CASSYDRATKNIQYF. In nucleotides, the CDR3 is TGTGCCAGCAGTTACGACAGGGCGACCAAAAACATTCAGTACTTC.

The V gene is TRBV5-4, the J gene TRBJ1-4, with no clear D. The V gene lost 6 bases and the J gene lost 3 bases, with 9 bases spanning the gap. Germline CDR1 reads SGHNT; CDR2 reads YYREEE (reference sequence). The CDR3 has 13 residues. The CDR3 reads CASTGLPNEKLFF. Written as DNA, the CDR3 is TGTGCCAGCACCGGGTTGCCTAATGAAAAACTGTTTTTT.

J is TRBJ2-7 and V is TRBV5-1; D is perhaps TRBD1 (5 bases). In germline, CDR1 is SGHRS, CDR2 YFSETQ. V was clipped by 3 bases and J by 4 bases, with 17 bases between them. The CDR3 totals 15 residues. CDR3 sequence: CASSYRQQNYYEQYF. The CDR3 region has the DNA TGCGCCAGCAGCTACAGACAGCAGAATTATTACGAGCAGTACTTC.

In its sample, this clone was seen once. The J gene is TRBJ2-7, the V gene TRBV4-1, with D perhaps TRBD1 (6 bases). The CDR3 runs to 15 residues. CDR1 and CDR2 (germline): MGHRA, YSYEKL. V lost 1 base to trimming and J lost 2 bases, with 12 bases between them. CDR3 in amino acids: CASSQATGSAYEQYF. In nucleotides, the CDR3 is TGCGCCAGCAGCCAAGCAACAGGGAGCGCCTACGAGCAGTACTTC.

The CDR3 DNA sequence: TGTGCCAGTAGTCCTACATGGGACAGGCTTTACTCTGGGGCCAACGTCCTGACTTTC. Translated, it gives CASSPTWDRLYSGANVLTF. The chain joins TRBV19 to TRBJ2-6; 8 nucleotides align to TRBD1. This CDR3 is built from 19 residues. Germline-derived CDR1 and CDR2 are LNHDA and SQIVND (reference sequence). The trim removed 5 bases at V and 0 bases at J, leaving 12 bases unmatched. Full variable domain (outside the CDR3, taken from reference TRBV19 and TRBJ2-6): DGGITQSPKYLFRKEGQNVTLSCEQNLNHDAMYWYRQDPGQGLRLIYYSQIVNDFQKGDIAEGYSVSREKKESFPLTVTSAQKNPTAFYLCASSPTWDRLYSGANVLTFGAGSRLTVL.

The J gene is TRBJ1-2, the V gene TRBV7-8, with a possible D match to TRBD1 (6 bases). In germline, CDR1 is SGHVS, CDR2 FQNEAQ. V was clipped by 2 bases and J by 2 bases, with 21 bases between them. This CDR3 is built from 18 residues. The CDR3 nucleotides are TGTGCCAGCAGCTTATCTCCAACGGGACAACTACAGAACTATGGCTACACCTTC. Protein: CASSLSPTGQLQNYGYTF.